The next 9 T cell receptor beta chains were all read from a single sample in a study of blood T cell repertoires in COVID-19. The table came from immunoSEQ multiplex PCR; TCRdb's copy has only in-frame clones and leaves some out. The top ten hold more than 8% of the sample, which has some 90,000 clones, 80% to 90% seen once. Sequencing was performed on peripheral blood. The receptor set was obtained from a man between 45 and 60 years old with acute or convalescent COVID-19.

The chain links TRBV7-2 to TRBJ2-5; 13 nucleotides match TRBD2. Germline CDR1 SGHTA, CDR2 FQGNSA. The V gene end was trimmed by 5 bases and the J gene end by 3 bases; junction bases not matched to a gene: 9. The CDR3 consists of 17 residues. CDR3 residues: CASSQGVGLAGEETQYF. The CDR3 region has the DNA TGTGCCAGCAGCCAAGGTGTAGGACTAGCGGGGGAAGAGACCCAGTACTTC.

This clone appeared a single time. The chain has TRBV5-8 and TRBJ1-1; unclear D gene. Looked up from germline, CDR1 is SGHTS and CDR2 is YDEGEE. The V end was cut by 0 bases, the J end by 3 bases, with 15 bases between. The CDR3 runs 16 residues. The CDR3 region has the DNA TGTGCCAGCAGCTTGGTAGAGGGCAGGTTGTACACTGAAGCTTTCTTT. Its translation: CASSLVEGRLYTEAFF.

The V gene is TRBV7-2, the J gene TRBJ2-1; 7 positions agree with TRBD1. With 3 bases clipped from V and 8 bases from J, the junction kept 10 bases outside the gene matches. Germline V gene lookup returns CDR1 SGHTA and CDR2 FQGNSA. The CDR3 contains 15 residues. Here the CDR3 reads CASSFETGTNYEQFF. The DNA for the CDR3 is TGTGCCAGCAGCTTTGAGACAGGGACGAACTATGAGCAGTTCTTC.

The chain carries TRBV6-5 and TRBJ1-1; D is undetermined. The germline V gene has CDR1 MNHEY and CDR2 SVGAGI. With 6 bases removed from V and 8 bases from J, the gap between germline ends came to 7 bases. The CDR3 has 10 amino acids. The CDR3 spells CASRGIEAFF. DNA of the CDR3: TGTGCCAGCAGGGGCATCGAAGCTTTCTTT.

The chain carries TRBV29-1 and TRBJ2-2; TRBD2 matches 11 bases. The CDR3 has 15 residues. The junction had 4 bases not matched to a gene; V was cut back by 5 bases and J by 2 bases. Germline V gives CDR1 SQVTM, CDR2 ANQGSEA. The CDR3 coding sequence is TGCAGCGTTAGACTAGCGGGGCCCAACACCGGGGAGCTGTTTTTT. Its translation: CSVRLAGPNTGELFF.

This chain links TRBV2 with TRBJ1-4, with TRBD1 identical over 8 bases. The trim removed 11 bases at V and 6 bases at J, leaving 8 bases unmatched. The CDR3 runs to 13 residues. Germline CDR1 and CDR2: SNHLY and FYNNEI. The CDR3 spells CAGSRGLHEKLFF. The CDR3, as DNA: TGTGCCGGGTCCAGGGGGCTTCATGAAAAACTGTTTTTT. Using reference TRBV2 and TRBJ1-4 for the parts outside the CDR3, the full variable domain is EPEVTQTPSHQVTQMGQEVILRCVPISNHLYFYWYRQILGQKVEFLVSFYNNEISEKSEIFDDQFSVERPDGSNFTLKIRSTKLEDSAMYFCAGSRGLHEKLFFGSGTQLSVL.

The rearrangement uses TRBV7-9 and TRBJ2-1, with 14 bases aligning to TRBD2. J lost 5 bases, V lost 3 bases, and 6 bases had no gene match. The CDR3 sequence is 17 residues long. CDR1 SEHNR and CDR2 FQNEAQ come from the germline V gene (reference sequence). CDR3 coding DNA: TGTGCCAGCAGCTTGGGGGGACTAGCGGGGGCCCACAATGAGCAGTTCTTC. Translating gives CASSLGGLAGAHNEQFF.

This chain links TRBV5-1 with TRBJ2-1, with TRBD2 identical over 8 bases. Per germline, CDR1 SGHRS and CDR2 YFSETQ. The CDR3 sequence is 15 residues long. Losses at the gene ends were 0 bases for V and 9 bases for J; bases not matched to a gene: 8. As DNA, the CDR3 is TGCGCCAGCAGCTTGGCGGGAATAGCGGGGACTGAGCAGTTCTTC. This sequence encodes CASSLAGIAGTEQFF.

The CDR3 sequence: CASSINPRLYGYTF. CDR3 nucleotide sequence: TGTGCCAGCAGTATAAACCCTCGACTGTATGGCTACACCTTC. The chain carries TRBV28 and TRBJ1-2; the D is unclear. The V gene lost 5 bases and the J gene lost 5 bases, with 15 bases spanning the gap. Per germline, CDR1 MDHEN and CDR2 SYDVKM. CDR3 length: 14 amino acids.